One and the same sample provided the 8 T cell receptor beta chains below, sequenced in a study of blood T cells in healthy people across ages. A second PCR of about 7 to 11 cycles used a sample-barcoded 5' primer and a J-beta primer mix. MiXCR was run by TCRdb on the 5' RACE reads, yielding one entry per CDR3 protein. This sample has over 1,200,000 distinct CDR3 sequences; approximately 59% occur once, and the top ten carry about 6.7%. Sequencing used blood. The receptors stem from a man between 18 and 35 years old in good health.

CDR3 loop: CSVEDSSSGSPLHF. Here the CDR3 DNA reads TGCAGCGTTGAAGATTCCAGTTCCGGATCACCCCTCCACTTT. This chain uses TRBV29-1 with TRBJ1-6; D unresolved. This CDR3 is 14 amino acids long. Germline CDR1 and CDR2: SQVTM and ANQGSEA. V was pared by 0 bases and J by 10 bases, with 13 bases between.

This clonotype occurred a few times. The V and J genes are TRBV7-2 and TRBJ2-3; a possible D gene is TRBD1 (6 bases). Germline V gene sequence: CDR1 SGHTA, CDR2 FQGNSA. CDR3 length: 13 residues. V lost 6 bases, J lost 0 bases, and 7 bases lay in between. CDR3 in amino acids: CASRGQSTDTQYF. Written as DNA, the CDR3 is TGTGCCAGCAGAGGACAGAGCACAGATACGCAGTATTTT. Full variable domain (outside the CDR3, taken from reference TRBV7-2 and TRBJ2-3): GAGVSQSPSNKVTEKGKDVELRCDPISGHTALYWYRQSLGQGLEFLIYFQGNSAPDKSGLPSDRFSAERTGGSVSTLTIQRTQQEDSAVYLCASRGQSTDTQYFGPGTRLTVL.

The chain links TRBV3-1 to TRBJ1-2; tentatively, D is TRBD1 (5 bases). The CDR3 covers 13 residues. Per the germline V gene, CDR1 is LGHDT and CDR2 is YNNKEL (reference sequence). With 1 base removed from V and 8 bases from J, the gap between germline ends came to 11 bases. CDR3 loop: CASSQGQTGGYTF. CDR3 bases: TGTGCCAGCAGCCAAGGACAGACTGGGGGCTACACCTTC.

This chain connects TRBV7-6 to TRBJ2-3, with a possible D match to TRBD2 (5 bases). Germline CDR1 and CDR2: SGHVS and FNYEAQ. The CDR3 spans 16 residues. Trimming took 5 bases from V and 5 from J, leaving 20 bases between them. CDR3 sequence (DNA): TGTGCCAGCAGCCTCGGGCTCAGGACTCGGCAAGATACGCAGTATTTT. Translated: CASSLGLRTRQDTQYF.

The rearrangement joins TRBV4-1 to TRBJ1-6; possibly TRBD1 for D (6 bases). Germline V gives CDR1 MGHRA, CDR2 YSYEKL. The CDR3 length is 17 residues. Trimming left V 1 base short and J 3 bases short, with 13 bases between. CDR3 sequence: CASSQAVQGDYNSPLHF. The CDR3 DNA follows: TGCGCCAGCAGCCAAGCAGTACAGGGAGACTATAATTCACCCCTCCACTTT.

The chain employs TRBV11-1 and TRBJ2-1; 11 bases are shared with TRBD2. V lost 4 bases to trimming and J lost 5 bases; unmatched junction nucleotides: 4. The CDR3 totals 15 residues. Germline CDR1 reads SGHAT; CDR2 reads FQDESV (reference sequence). CDR3 coding DNA: TGTGCCAGCAGCTCGACTAGCGGGAAGGACAATGAGCAGTTCTTC. Encoded protein: CASSSTSGKDNEQFF.

V and J are TRBV13 and TRBJ2-7; TRBD2 matches at 8 bases. CDR1 and CDR2 from the germline V gene are PRHDT and FYEKMQ (reference sequence). V dropped 1 base and J dropped 0; count of bases not matched to a gene: 2. The CDR3 runs to 15 residues. CDR3 region: CASSLVGGGSYEQYF. The DNA for the CDR3 is TGTGCCAGCAGCTTAGTCGGGGGGGGCTCCTACGAGCAGTACTTC.

This sequence joins TRBV19 and TRBJ1-1, with D perhaps TRBD1 (5 bases). Trimming took 3 bases from V and 4 from J, leaving 9 bases between them. This CDR3 is built from 13 residues. Looked up from germline, CDR1 is LNHDA and CDR2 is SQIVND (reference sequence). CDR3 DNA: TGTGCCAGTAGTATCGGGGGGTCCACTGAAGCTTTCTTT. The encoded protein is CASSIGGSTEAFF. The variable domain in full, completed from reference TRBV19 and TRBJ1-1, reads DGGITQSPKYLFRKEGQNVTLSCEQNLNHDAMYWYRQDPGQGLRLIYYSQIVNDFQKGDIAEGYSVSREKKESFPLTVTSAQKNPTAFYLCASSIGGSTEAFFGQGTRLTVV.